One and the same sample provided the 20 T cell receptor beta chains below, sequenced in a study of T cell responses to AZD1222 COVID-19 vaccine (dated by TCRdb to the early 2020s). Library preparation used the immunoSEQ multiplex PCR assay. This is the immuneACCESS table as TCRdb keeps it, with only in-frame sequences that have V and J called. A part of the clones is gone; compared with another copy, unresolved V genes explain less than half, and the rest is unexplained. This sample gives under 130,000 clones in total; about 95% of them show up just once. Roughly 2% of the sample comes from the top ten. This specimen's time point label, per the study, means: baseline before first vaccination. The source material was peripheral blood, sampled on day 0 of AZD1222 vaccination. Receptors originate from an adult in good health.

CDR3 bases: TGCGCCACCAAAGGGGGGCGATGGAACACTGAAGCTTTCTTT. Translation: CATKGGRWNTEAFF. V gene TRBV4-1 combines with J gene TRBJ1-1; TRBD1 is a possible D gene (6 bases). Deletions cut 10 bases from V and 1 base from J, with 16 bases between. CDR3 length: 14 amino acids. Per germline, CDR1 MGHRA and CDR2 YSYEKL.

The chain has TRBV5-1 and TRBJ2-7; TRBD2 matches at 7 bases. With V trimmed by 0 bases and J by 2 bases, 5 bases remained unmatched. Germline V gene sequence: CDR1 SGHRS, CDR2 YFSETQ. This CDR3 has 15 amino acids. The CDR3 spells CASSLAALATYEQYF. The CDR3 nucleotides read TGCGCCAGCAGCTTGGCCGCACTAGCGACCTACGAGCAGTACTTC.

The DNA of the CDR3 is TGTGCCAGCAGCCCCTACCCCCGACGGTCCTACGAGCAGTACTTC. It specifies CASSPYPRRSYEQYF. The chain carries TRBV11-2 and TRBJ2-7, with unresolved D. The CDR3 extends over 15 amino acids. Looked up from germline, CDR1 is SGHAT and CDR2 is FQNNGV. Trimming cost V 5 bases and J 1 base, with 15 bases left between them.

This chain joins TRBV6-1 and TRBJ2-3; D not resolved. Trimming pared 0 bases from V and 12 bases from J, leaving 13 bases between. Germline lookup yields CDR1 MNHNS and CDR2 SASEGT. CDR3 length: 13 amino acids. The CDR3 here is CASSEAGLRSQYF. The CDR3 DNA reads as TGTGCCAGCAGTGAAGCAGGGCTGAGGTCCCAGTATTTT.

This chain links TRBV7-9 with TRBJ2-3, with D maybe TRBD2 (5 bases). This CDR3 has 16 residues. V lost 4 bases, J lost 3 bases, and 17 bases lay in between. Germline values: CDR1 SEHNR, CDR2 FQNEAQ (reference sequence). This CDR3 reads CASSSRISEVTDTQYF. The CDR3 DNA sequence: TGTGCCAGCAGCTCCCGTATTAGCGAAGTAACAGATACGCAGTATTTT.

V gene TRBV4-1 combines with J gene TRBJ1-6; D is ambiguous. CDR3 length: 14 amino acids. Germline assignment: CDR1 MGHRA and CDR2 YSYEKL. V shed 0 bases and J shed 10 bases, with 10 bases lying between them. The CDR3, as DNA: TGCGCCAGCAGCCAAGATCGGGTTGGCTCACCCCTCCACTTT. Its translation: CASSQDRVGSPLHF.

The chain employs TRBV7-2 and TRBJ2-1; D not certain. Germline values: CDR1 SGHTA, CDR2 FQGNSA. This CDR3 comprises 11 residues. V was pared by 2 bases and J by 9 bases, with 5 bases between. The CDR3 DNA sequence: TGTGCCAGCAGCTTATCGGTTGAGCAGTTCTTC. Protein sequence: CASSLSVEQFF. Drawing the rest from reference TRBV7-2 and TRBJ2-1, the complete variable domain is GAGVSQSPSNKVTEKGKDVELRCDPISGHTALYWYRQSLGQGLEFLIYFQGNSAPDKSGLPSDRFSAERTGGSVSTLTIQRTQQEDSAVYLCASSLSVEQFFGPGTRLTVL.

The V call is TRBV27, the J call TRBJ2-7; the D is unclear. The CDR3 is made up of 14 amino acids. CDR1 MNHEY and CDR2 SMNVEV come from the germline V gene (reference sequence). With 3 bases removed from V and 7 bases from J, the gap between germline ends came to 16 bases. Here the CDR3 DNA reads TGTGCCAGCAGTTTCTTGGGGTCGGTGGGGGAGCAGTACTTC. As protein: CASSFLGSVGEQYF.

The chain has TRBV7-9 and TRBJ2-1; no definite D call. The CDR3 length is 12 residues. CDR1 is SEHNR, CDR2 FQNEAQ, per germline (reference sequence). The V end lost 7 bases, the J end lost 7 bases, and 11 bases lay between the germline ends. The CDR3 spells CASTLDRNEQFF. CDR3 DNA: TGTGCCAGCACCTTGGACCGAAATGAGCAGTTCTTC.

The gene calls are TRBV5-4 and TRBJ2-3; D uncertain. This CDR3 has 13 amino acids. Germline loops: CDR1 SGHNT, CDR2 YYREEE (reference sequence). The V end was cut by 2 bases, the J end by 3 bases, with 7 bases between. CDR3 protein: CASSFGQTDTQYF. In DNA, the CDR3 is TGTGCCAGCAGCTTCGGCCAAACAGATACGCAGTATTTT.

The CDR3 region has the DNA TGTGCCAGCAGCGCGAGCGCGAGCTCCTACAATGAGCAGTTCTTC. Translating it yields CASSASASSYNEQFF. The chain links TRBV9 to TRBJ2-1; D uncertain. Trimming cost V 3 bases and J 0 bases, with 10 bases left between them. This CDR3 spans 15 amino acids. Per the germline V gene, CDR1 is SGDLS and CDR2 is YYNGEE.

The chain carries TRBV27 and TRBJ2-4, with 13 bases aligning to TRBD2. The V gene end was trimmed by 4 bases and the J gene end by 10 bases; junction bases not matched to a gene: 10. Germline-derived CDR1 and CDR2 are MNHEY and SMNVEV (reference sequence). The CDR3 is 16 residues long. The CDR3 region is CASSSGLAGPGRIQYF. The CDR3 DNA is TGTGCCAGCAGTTCGGGACTAGCGGGGCCTGGTAGAATTCAGTACTTC.

The chain links TRBV28 to TRBJ2-5; D might be TRBD2 (6 bases). This CDR3 contains 12 residues. Deletions cut 3 bases from V and 12 bases from J, with 14 bases between. The germline V gene has CDR1 MDHEN and CDR2 SYDVKM. Written as DNA, the CDR3 is TGTGCCAGCAGTTTTGACGTTGGCGGGGAGTACTTC. Translated, it gives CASSFDVGGEYF. The whole variable domain, remainder taken from reference TRBV28 and TRBJ2-5, is DVKVTQSSRYLVKRTGEKVFLECVQDMDHENMFWYRQDPGLGLRLIYFSYDVKMKEKGDIPEGYSVSREKKERFSLILESASTNQTSMYLCASSFDVGGEYFGPGTRLLVL.

The chain uses TRBV30 and TRBJ2-1; D call uncertain. The germline V gene has CDR1 GTSNPN and CDR2 SVGIG (reference sequence). The CDR3 runs to 12 residues. The ends were cut back, 1 base at V and 6 bases at J, with 7 bases in the middle. CDR3 residues: CAWSESGNEQFF. For the CDR3, the DNA is TGTGCCTGGAGTGAGTCCGGCAATGAGCAGTTCTTC. The entire variable domain, with the rest obtained from reference TRBV30 and TRBJ2-1, is as follows: SQTIHQWPATLVQPVGSPLSLECTVEGTSNPNLYWYRQAAGRGLQLLFYSVGIGQISSEVPQNLSASRPQDRQFILSSKKLLLSDSGFYLCAWSESGNEQFFGPGTRLTVL.

The rearrangement joins TRBV6-5 to TRBJ1-2; no definite D call. Trimming pared 5 bases from V and 2 bases from J, leaving 12 bases between. This CDR3 is built from 14 residues. In germline, CDR1 is MNHEY, CDR2 SVGAGI. CDR3 amino acids: CASSQPAENYGYTF. In DNA form, the CDR3 reads TGTGCCAGCAGTCAGCCTGCGGAAAACTATGGCTACACCTTC.

The rearrangement uses TRBV28 and TRBJ1-2; no firm D call. The germline CDR1 and CDR2 sequences are MDHEN and SYDVKM. With 6 bases removed from V and 8 bases from J, the gap between germline ends came to 19 bases. The length of the CDR3 is 14 residues. CDR3 DNA sequence: TGTGCCAGCAGCTTCAGCGGTTCTGGGGTCGGCTACACCTTC. This codes for CASSFSGSGVGYTF.

CDR3 sequence (DNA): TGTGCCAGCAGCATAGGGACTAGCGATACGCAGTATTTT. Protein product: CASSIGTSDTQYF. The chain is built from TRBV5-5 and TRBJ2-3, with 9 bases identical to TRBD2. Germline V gene data show CDR1 as SGHKS and CDR2 as YYEKEE (reference sequence). This CDR3 has 13 amino acids. Germline trimming cut 4 bases from V and 6 bases from J; bases unmatched to any gene: 3.

The V call is TRBV6-1, the J call TRBJ1-3; possible D gene TRBD1, 5 bases. In germline, CDR1 is MNHNS, CDR2 SASEGT. This CDR3 comprises 16 residues. V was cut by 3 bases and J by 1 base, with 13 bases left in between. The CDR3 bases are TGTGCCAGCAGTGACCTGGGAAGGGGTTCTGGAAACACCATATATTTT. This translates into CASSDLGRGSGNTIYF.

This rearrangement joins TRBV7-2 to TRBJ1-5; no definite D call. The CDR3 contains 15 residues. The ends were cut back, 5 bases at V and 3 bases at J, with 14 bases in the middle. Germline loops: CDR1 SGHTA, CDR2 FQGNSA. CDR3 DNA: TGTGCCAGCAGCCCCGCCGTAGAGCTCAATCAGCCCCAGCATTTT. Translated, it gives CASSPAVELNQPQHF.

Only one count was recorded for this clone. J is TRBJ1-5 and V is TRBV19, with a possible D match to TRBD1 (5 bases). The CDR3 is 14 amino acids. V gave up 5 bases and J gave up 7 bases, with 15 bases separating them. CDR1 LNHDA and CDR2 SQIVND come from the germline V gene (reference sequence). Here the CDR3 DNA reads TGTGCCAGTAGTGCTTCCAGGGTAGGGCAGCCCCAGCATTTT. Translation gives CASSASRVGQPQHF.